Following are 23 T cell receptor beta chains from one sample sequenced in a study of molecular identifiers for immune sequencing clone quantification. In TCRdb, the PCR reads were re-called with MiXCR into one record per CDR3 protein. The table has 600,000 to 650,000 distinct CDR3 sequences, about 20% seen once. The sequencing sample was made of naive CD8+ T cells from blood, with Jurkat cell RNA spiked in. As to subset: FACS-sorted CD8+CD4-CCR7+CD45RA+ naive T cells. The receptors come from a human donor in good health. Some libraries in this study had Jurkat cell RNA spiked in.

The chain recombines TRBV19 with TRBJ2-1; TRBD1 or TRBD2 may be the D gene (5 bases each). The CDR3 sequence is 12 residues long. V was clipped by 5 bases and J by 6 bases, with 8 bases between them. Per the germline V gene, CDR1 is LNHDA and CDR2 is SQIVND (reference sequence). The chain's CDR3 is CASSGGFNEQFF. CDR3 DNA: TGTGCCAGTAGTGGGGGTTTCAATGAGCAGTTCTTC.

This clonotype was detected many times. The V gene is TRBV6-5, the J gene TRBJ1-6; D remains ambiguous. The CDR3 contains 16 residues. The germline V gene has CDR1 MNHEY and CDR2 SVGAGI. Trimming shortened V by 0 bases and J by 14 bases, and 20 bases separated the two germline ends. This CDR3 reads CASSYSTGIKTNTLHF. The CDR3 nucleotides read TGTGCCAGCAGTTACTCGACGGGAATTAAAACCAACACCCTCCACTTT.

The J gene is TRBJ1-5, the V gene TRBV15, with D perhaps TRBD1 (6 bases). The germline gives CDR1 LNHNV, CDR2 YYDKDF (reference sequence). V dropped 0 bases and J dropped 4 bases, with 10 bases sitting between them. CDR3 length: 15 amino acids. As DNA, the CDR3 is TGTGCCACCAGCAGAGACAGGGGACAAAATCAGCCCCAGCATTTT. Translating gives CATSRDRGQNQPQHF.

This clonotype came up many times. V is TRBV27 and J is TRBJ2-3; TRBD2 is a possible D gene (6 bases). The CDR3 extends over 12 amino acids. V lost 3 bases and J 11 bases, leaving 12 bases between the germline ends. Germline V lookup: CDR1 MNHEY, CDR2 SMNVEV (reference sequence). The CDR3 bases are TGTGCCAGCAGTTTTAGCGGAGGGAAGCAGTATTTT. Translation gives CASSFSGGKQYF.

This clonotype came up many times. The chain couples TRBV4-2 to TRBJ2-2; the D gene is possibly TRBD2 (5 bases). V shed 1 base and J shed 2 bases, with 8 bases lying between them. Germline CDR1 is LGHNA and CDR2 is YNFKEQ. The CDR3 has 15 amino acids. This CDR3 reads CASSQAPGNTGELFF. The CDR3, as DNA: TGTGCCAGCAGCCAAGCCCCGGGAAACACCGGGGAGCTGTTTTTT.

This clonotype was picked up one time. A much more abundant neighbour one base away suggests this may be a read error. The chain recombines TRBV19 with TRBJ2-1; the match to TRBD2 covers 9 bases. This CDR3 has 16 amino acids. Trimming took 4 bases from V and 3 from J; bases not matched to a gene: 7. Germline V gene data show CDR1 as LNHDA and CDR2 as SQIVND (reference sequence). The chain's CDR3 is CASSTWTSVYYNEQFF. CDR3 nucleotide sequence: TGTGCCAGTAGTACTTGGACTAGCGTGTACTACAATGAGCAGTTCTTC.

This clonotype is a singleton in its sample. V is TRBV29-1 and J is TRBJ2-1; no clear D gene. Germline CDR1 reads SQVTM; CDR2 reads ANQGSEA. Trimming stripped 4 bases from V and 6 bases from J, with 13 bases between. This CDR3 region has 13 residues. CDR3 sequence: CSVVGPVPNEQFF. The CDR3 nucleotides read TGCAGCGTTGTCGGGCCGGTACCCAATGAGCAGTTCTTC.

This clonotype has only a few counts. V usage is TRBV5-6 and J usage is TRBJ1-1; D is uncertain. The CDR3 contains 14 residues. V lost 3 bases, J lost 8 bases, and 17 bases lay in between. Germline V lookup: CDR1 SGHDT, CDR2 YYEEEE. For the CDR3, the DNA is TGTGCCAGCAGCTACGGACGGGGAACCAGAGAAGCTTTCTTT. As protein: CASSYGRGTREAFF.

This chain uses TRBV6-2 or TRBV6-3 with TRBJ2-3; D ambiguous. Trimming removed 8 bases at V and 1 base at J, with 22 bases between. Per germline, CDR1 MNHEY and CDR2 SVGEGT. The CDR3 length is 17 residues. In DNA, the CDR3 is TGTGCCAGCGTCGACCCCCAGAGGTTTGTTGGCACAGATACGCAGTATTTT. The encoded protein is CASVDPQRFVGTDTQYF.

Many counts were recorded for this clonotype. The chain recombines TRBV5-6 with TRBJ2-3; D call uncertain. This CDR3 is built from 16 residues. Trimming stripped 4 bases from V and 4 bases from J, with 19 bases between. From germline, CDR1 is SGHDT and CDR2 YYEEEE. In DNA form, the CDR3 reads TGTGCCAGCAGCGACTCCCGAGTCTTCAGCGCAGATACGCAGTATTTT. It yields the protein CASSDSRVFSADTQYF.

On this clonotype itself: Being one base from a much bigger clone, this may be a read error. This rearrangement joins TRBV5-6 to TRBJ2-7; the match to TRBD2 covers 13 bases. This CDR3 contains 14 residues. Germline loops: CDR1 SGHDT, CDR2 YYEEEE. CDR3 sequence: CASSLGLAGDSPGF. The CDR3 bases are TGTGCCAGCAGCCTAGGACTAGCGGGAGATTCCCCAGGGTTC. The whole variable domain, remainder taken from reference TRBV5-6 and TRBJ2-7, is DAGVTQSPTHLIKTRGQQVTLRCSPKSGHDTVSWYQQALGQGPQFIFQYYEEEERQRGNFPDRFSGHQFPNYSSELNVNALLLGDSALYLCASSLGLAGDSPGFGPGTRLTVT.

At least ten counts were recorded for this clonotype. The rearrangement uses TRBV7-2 and TRBJ2-3, with 7 positions matching TRBD1. Germline V gene sequence: CDR1 SGHTA, CDR2 FQGNSA. The CDR3 length is 15 residues. Unmatched junction bases numbered 7, after V lost 5 bases and J lost 2 bases. The CDR3 DNA follows: TGTGCCAGCAGCCCAACAGGGGCCGCCACAGATACGCAGTATTTT. Translating it yields CASSPTGAATDTQYF.

This clonotype was observed a handful of times. The chain has TRBV5-6 and TRBJ2-7; D is unclear. V shed 2 bases and J shed 0 bases, with 9 bases lying between them. This CDR3 contains 14 residues. The germline V gene has CDR1 SGHDT and CDR2 YYEEEE. CDR3 in amino acids: CASSLSINSYEQYF. For the CDR3, the DNA is TGTGCCAGCAGCTTATCTATCAACTCCTACGAGCAGTACTTC.

This chain connects TRBV18 to TRBJ2-3, with D possibly being TRBD1 (5 bases). With the DNA end fitting TRBJ1-5 better, the J assignment may be wrong. The CDR3 spans 16 residues. Germline V gene lookup returns CDR1 KGHSH and CDR2 LQKENI. The CDR3 loop is CASSPRVTRGADTQHF. In DNA, the CDR3 is TGTGCCAGCTCACCGAGAGTGACTCGAGGGGCAGATACGCAGCATTTT.

The chain combines TRBV4-3 with TRBJ2-1; TRBD2 agrees at 13 bases. This CDR3 spans 16 amino acids. Germline V gene sequence: CDR1 LGHNA, CDR2 YSLEER. V gave up 1 base and J gave up 12 bases; unmatched junction bases: 9. The DNA of the CDR3 is TGCGCCAGCAGCCAAGGATGGACTAGCGGGAGTTTCGGGCAGTTCTTC. Protein product: CASSQGWTSGSFGQFF.

V usage is TRBV9 and J usage is TRBJ2-5, with unresolved D. Germline V gene lookup returns CDR1 SGDLS and CDR2 YYNGEE. The CDR3 covers 14 residues. V was cut by 4 bases and J by 0 bases, with 10 bases left in between. The CDR3 sequence: CASSQMADQETQYF. DNA for the CDR3: TGTGCCAGCAGCCAAATGGCAGACCAAGAGACCCAGTACTTC.

Only a few counts were recorded for this clonotype. CDR3 nucleotide sequence: TGTGCCAGCAGTGCGGAGGGGGGGTACACTGAAGCTTTCTTT. Residues: CASSAEGGYTEAFF. This rearrangement joins TRBV6-1 to TRBJ1-1; D possibly corresponds to TRBD1 (6 bases). Germline CDR1 reads MNHNS; CDR2 reads SASEGT. Trimming took off 4 bases at V and 3 bases at J, with 12 bases between the two ends. The CDR3 spans 14 residues.

This clonotype was found many times. The CDR3: CATSDPTSGNTGELFF. DNA for the CDR3: TGTGCCACCAGTGACCCTACTAGCGGTAACACCGGGGAGCTGTTTTTT. This chain joins TRBV24-1 and TRBJ2-2; 8 nucleotides match TRBD2. This CDR3 is built from 16 residues. V lost 4 bases to trimming and J lost 2 bases; unmatched junction nucleotides: 5. The germline V gene has CDR1 KGHDR and CDR2 SFDVKD.

At least ten counts were recorded for this clonotype. Written as DNA, the CDR3 is TGCAGTGCTAGTGACAATTTGGGCAAAAACATTCAGTACTTC. It specifies CSASDNLGKNIQYF. V is TRBV20-1 and J is TRBJ2-4, with unresolved D. CDR3 length: 14 amino acids. The germline gives CDR1 DFQATT, CDR2 SNEGSKA (reference sequence). With 3 bases removed from V and 3 bases from J, the gap between germline ends came to 12 bases.

The V and J genes are TRBV19 and TRBJ1-5; no definite D call. V gave up 1 base and J gave up 0 bases, with 7 bases separating them. Per the germline V gene, CDR1 is LNHDA and CDR2 is SQIVND (reference sequence). This CDR3 has 15 amino acids. The CDR3 DNA reads as TGTGCCAGTAGTATAGTGGTTGTTAGCAATCAGCCCCAGCATTTT. Translating it yields CASSIVVVSNQPQHF. The whole variable domain, filled in from reference TRBV19 and TRBJ1-5, reads DGGITQSPKYLFRKEGQNVTLSCEQNLNHDAMYWYRQDPGQGLRLIYYSQIVNDFQKGDIAEGYSVSREKKESFPLTVTSAQKNPTAFYLCASSIVVVSNQPQHFGDGTRLSIL.

This clonotype was detected many times. The gene calls are TRBV19 and TRBJ2-3; D is perhaps TRBD2 (5 bases). Germline CDR1 is LNHDA and CDR2 is SQIVND (reference sequence). V lost 5 bases to trimming and J lost 2 bases, with 8 bases between them. The CDR3 sequence is 13 residues long. CDR3 DNA: TGTGCCAGTAGTCGGGGATACACAGATACGCAGTATTTT. Amino acid sequence: CASSRGYTDTQYF.

About this clonotype: One end of the junction varies from germline; a read error may be responsible. This sequence joins TRBV6-6 and TRBJ1-5, with unresolved D. Germline CDR1 and CDR2: MNHNY and SVGAGI (reference sequence). There are 15 residues in the CDR3. CDR3 coding DNA: TGTGCCCGCAGTTACCCCGACTCACCATATCAGCCCCAGCATTTT. It is translated as CARSYPDSPYQPQHF.

This clonotype was seen many times. The rearrangement joins TRBV9 to TRBJ2-7; 8 bases map to TRBD2. The CDR3 spans 15 residues. V dropped 4 bases and J dropped 1; count of bases not matched to a gene: 7. Per germline, CDR1 SGDLS and CDR2 YYNGEE. The CDR3 nucleotides read TGTGCCAGCAGCCCCGGAGTAGCGGGATCCTACGAGCAGTACTTC. Encoded protein: CASSPGVAGSYEQYF.